The 3 T cell receptor beta chains listed next were all sequenced from one sample in a study of blood T cell repertoires in COVID-19. Method: immunoSEQ multiplex PCR; TCRdb's copy keeps in-frame clones and lacks some. The sample carries a few hundred thousand clones, roughly 80% recorded once. Sequenced: PBMCs or T cells enriched from blood (not recorded which). These receptors originate from a man in his forties or fifties who had been exposed to COVID-19.

V usage is TRBV18 and J usage is TRBJ2-1; 10 nucleotides align to TRBD2. The CDR3 is 16 residues long. V shed 3 bases and J 10 bases; nucleotides not matched to a gene: 12. Per germline, CDR1 KGHSH and CDR2 LQKENI. CDR3 sequence: CASSPSVAGGYREQFF. The CDR3 DNA reads TGTGCCAGCTCACCGAGTGTAGCGGGAGGCTACCGAGAGCAGTTCTTC.

The genes are TRBV5-5 and TRBJ1-2; no firm D call. The V end lost 0 bases, the J end lost 7 bases, and 13 bases lay between the germline ends. The CDR3 runs to 14 residues. Germline-derived CDR1 and CDR2 are SGHKS and YYEKEE (reference sequence). The CDR3 region is CASSLAVTPSGYTF. CDR3 nucleotide sequence: TGTGCCAGCAGCTTGGCCGTGACACCCTCTGGCTACACCTTC.

The chain is built from TRBV7-9 and TRBJ2-3; 9 bases match TRBD2. J was trimmed by 1 base and V by 5 bases; bases with no gene match: 4. CDR3 length: 15 amino acids. The germline gives CDR1 SEHNR, CDR2 FQNEAQ (reference sequence). The CDR3 nucleotides read TGTGCCAGCAGCACCAGGACTAGCGGCACAGATACGCAGTATTTT. This codes for CASSTRTSGTDTQYF.